This is a list of T cell receptor beta chains from one sample in a study of cytomegalovirus exposure and HLA in healthy donors. The repertoire was sequenced with immunoSEQ multiplex PCR; TCRdb's copy has only in-frame clones and lacks some. The sample holds 100,000 to 150,000 clones, about 88% seen once. Sequenced sample: PBMCs. The origin of the receptors is a woman aged 18-35 years in good health and CMV-seronegative. The conserved cysteine and the conserved F or W are not part of the CDR3 here. Size tells how often a clone was seen (once, few, many) or the class of an expanded clone, and some rows leave it out.

V	size	J	CDR3
TRBV5-1	-	TRBJ1-6	ASSLGEGRQSPLH
TRBV6-5	-	TRBJ1-2	ASSSRENSYGYT
TRBV2	-	TRBJ1-1	ASSPNGQEYTEAF
TRBV2	few	TRBJ1-1	ASEAGLNTEAF
TRBV6-5	-	TRBJ1-6	ASSYLSNSPLH
TRBV13	-	TRBJ1-1	ASSLVAGNTEAF
TRBV2	few	TRBJ1-6	ASSLDRGNSPLH
TRBV9	-	TRBJ2-2	ASSVGRGALTTGELF
TRBV4-2	-	TRBJ2-2	ASSQLPGQGAKTGELF
TRBV5-8	-	TRBJ2-1	ASSLGFGPRTNEQF
TRBV10-3	-	TRBJ2-7	AISVMTRDRGSTYEQY
TRBV29-1	-	TRBJ1-2	SVESFNYGYT
TRBV20-1	-	TRBJ1-5	STGGNQPQH
TRBV2	few	TRBJ2-5	ASSYGTIGSETQY
TRBV9	-	TRBJ2-1	ASSSPGGQF
TRBV10-3	-	TRBJ1-2	AISELDRDYGYT
TRBV11-3	-	TRBJ2-7	ASSPRRRDYEQY
TRBV5-1	-	TRBJ1-1	ASSLEGRVVGTEAF
TRBV5-6	-	TRBJ1-1	ASGTDRVEAF
TRBV6-6	few	TRBJ1-1	ASSYGQNTEAF
TRBV19	-	TRBJ1-3	ASSLGGGVGNTIY
TRBV6-1	-	TRBJ2-1	ASSATGPGGYNEQF
TRBV28	-	TRBJ1-2	ASTGGAEDGYT
TRBV19	once	TRBJ1-2	ASSSRNGYT
TRBV6-5	-	TRBJ2-1	ASSLVQNYNEQF
TRBV4-2	once	TRBJ1-3	ASSSQDRAYGNTIY
TRBV11-3	-	TRBJ1-1	ASSLARFTEAF
TRBV15	once	TRBJ2-3	ATSRVLAANTDTQY
TRBV7-9	-	TRBJ2-5	ASRPLGQGLQTQY
TRBV6-6	-	TRBJ2-3	ASSSTEIQEDTQY
TRBV4-1	-	TRBJ1-2	ASSPSTGSVYGYT
TRBV29-1	-	TRBJ2-5	SVVRSLQETQY
TRBV4-1	-	TRBJ2-7	ASSYQGQGEIRAYEQY
TRBV18	-	TRBJ1-2	ASSPVAKEYGYT
TRBV9	-	TRBJ1-2	ASSVAAFGYGYT
TRBV4-1	-	TRBJ1-5	ASSPAWSKSEPQH
TRBV15	-	TRBJ2-1	ATSMPVWGLAGVPAYNEQF